The rows below give T cell receptor beta chains drawn from one sample of a study of T cells in localized non-small cell lung cancer. TCRdb's table, derived via immunoSEQ multiplex PCR, lists solely in-frame clones and lacks some. The sample holds around 5,400 clones; 75% to 90% are singletons and the top ten take approximately 9%. The material was PBMCs, obtained before any cancer treatment. The receptors were gathered from a woman between 35 and 75 years old with stage II lung adenocarcinoma. The CDR3 runs from the conserved cysteine through the conserved F or W. The D gene is left open where the match is weak. Part of the rows lack a size; the others show once, few, many or a class for expanded clones.

CDR3aa: CASSGGASPLHF
CDR3nt: TGTGCCAGCAGTGGGGGGGCTTCACCCCTCCACTTT
d_gene: -
j_gene: TRBJ1-6
v_gene: TRBV2
abundance: few

CDR3aa: CASGGLSYNEQFF
CDR3nt: TGTGCCTCGGGGGGACTCTCCTACAATGAGCAGTTCTTC
d_gene: TRBD2
j_gene: TRBJ2-1
v_gene: TRBV2
abundance: -

CDR3aa: CASSAPTSFGGELFF
CDR3nt: TGTGCCAGCAGTGCGCCGACTAGCTTCGGCGGGGAGCTGTTTTTT
d_gene: TRBD2
j_gene: TRBJ2-2
v_gene: TRBV6-5
abundance: -

CDR3aa: CASSSFLGGTNTEAFF
CDR3nt: TGCGCCAGCAGCTCTTTCTTGGGGGGCACGAACACTGAAGCTTTCTTT
d_gene: -
j_gene: TRBJ1-1
v_gene: TRBV5-1
abundance: -

CDR3aa: CASSSGGNAYEQYF
CDR3nt: TGTGCCAGCTCCTCAGGGGGCAATGCCTACGAGCAGTACTTC
d_gene: TRBD1
j_gene: TRBJ2-7
v_gene: TRBV18
abundance: once

CDR3aa: CASSVQGAQYF
CDR3nt: TGTGCCAGCAGCGTACAAGGGGCCCAGTACTTC
d_gene: -
j_gene: TRBJ2-5
v_gene: TRBV7-6
abundance: -

CDR3aa: CASSLGPTYEQYF
CDR3nt: TGTGCCAGCAGTTTAGGACCTACCTACGAGCAGTACTTC
d_gene: -
j_gene: TRBJ2-7
v_gene: TRBV27
abundance: -

CDR3aa: CASTPRGNTEAFF
CDR3nt: TGTGCCAGTACCCCCCGCGGAAACACTGAAGCTTTCTTT
d_gene: -
j_gene: TRBJ1-1
v_gene: TRBV19
abundance: -

CDR3aa: CASSRGGAGSGNTIYF
CDR3nt: TGTGCCAGCAGCCGGGGGGGAGCTGGTTCGGGAAACACCATATATTTT
d_gene: -
j_gene: TRBJ1-3
v_gene: TRBV7-3
abundance: -

CDR3aa: CASSGQEIATNEKLFF
CDR3nt: TGTGCCAGCAGTGGACAGGAGATAGCAACTAATGAAAAACTGTTTTTT
d_gene: -
j_gene: TRBJ1-4
v_gene: TRBV6-1
abundance: -

CDR3aa: CASRALGGSNQPQHF
CDR3nt: TGTGCCAGCAGGGCCCTCGGGGGAAGCAATCAGCCCCAGCATTTT
d_gene: -
j_gene: TRBJ1-5
v_gene: TRBV6-5
abundance: -

CDR3aa: CASSLARDYGYTF
CDR3nt: TGTGCCAGCAGCTTAGCCCGGGACTATGGCTACACCTTC
d_gene: -
j_gene: TRBJ1-2
v_gene: TRBV7-9
abundance: -

CDR3aa: CSASFHGDTEAFF
CDR3nt: TGCAGCGCCTCATTCCACGGAGACACTGAAGCTTTCTTT
d_gene: -
j_gene: TRBJ1-1
v_gene: TRBV29-1
abundance: once

CDR3aa: CASSFLQSSGANVLTF
CDR3nt: TGTGCCAGCAGCTTCCTCCAGAGCTCTGGGGCCAACGTCCTGACTTTC
d_gene: -
j_gene: TRBJ2-6
v_gene: TRBV5-5
abundance: -

CDR3aa: CASSQGIRTGGAYNEQFF
CDR3nt: TGCGCCAGCAGCCAAGGGATCCGGACAGGGGGCGCCTACAATGAGCAGTTCTTC
d_gene: TRBD1
j_gene: TRBJ2-1
v_gene: TRBV4-1
abundance: -

CDR3aa: CASSPLPSSSGFNKQFF
CDR3nt: TGCGCCAGCAGCCCCCTCCCCTCTTCCAGCGGCTTCAACAAGCAGTTCTTC
d_gene: -
j_gene: TRBJ2-1
v_gene: TRBV4-3
abundance: -

CDR3aa: CASSLVLLAGVASSYEQYF
CDR3nt: TGTGCCAGCAGCTTAGTATTACTAGCGGGAGTCGCCTCCTCCTACGAGCAGTACTTC
d_gene: TRBD2
j_gene: TRBJ2-7
v_gene: TRBV7-8
abundance: -